Each of the 20 T cell receptor beta chains below was sequenced from the same sample in a study of cytomegalovirus exposure and HLA in healthy donors. This PCR relied on a set of 60 Vbeta primers and 13 Jbeta primers. Measured with immunoSEQ multiplex PCR; TCRdb has only the in-frame clones, and not every one. The table records some 140,000 clones, roughly 80% of them present only once. Material: PBMCs. Source of these receptors: a man younger than 35 in good health and CMV-seronegative.

This clone was counted only a few times. This chain uses TRBV6-5 with TRBJ1-6; D uncertain. CDR1 and CDR2 (germline): MNHEY, SVGAGI. This CDR3 has 14 amino acids. V shed 6 bases and J shed 6 bases, with 12 bases lying between them. In DNA form, the CDR3 reads TGTGCCAGCAGGGCTGAAGGAGTTAATTCACCCCTCCACTTT. Encoded protein: CASRAEGVNSPLHF.

This rearrangement joins TRBV19 to TRBJ1-1, with no clear D. The CDR3 has 12 residues. The germline CDR1 and CDR2 sequences are LNHDA and SQIVND (reference sequence). Trimming pared 2 bases from V and 7 bases from J, leaving 8 bases between. The chain's CDR3 is CASSISGFEAFF. The CDR3 bases are TGTGCCAGTAGTATATCGGGTTTTGAAGCTTTCTTT.

The V and J genes are TRBV2 and TRBJ1-3; D uncertain. Germline CDR1 and CDR2: SNHLY and FYNNEI. V lost 9 bases to trimming and J lost 7 bases, with 13 bases between them. This CDR3 spans 12 amino acids. The CDR3 protein is CASGQAGNTIYF. The CDR3 DNA is TGTGCCAGTGGTCAGGCGGGTAACACCATATATTTT.

The chain employs TRBV30 and TRBJ1-5; D gene ambiguous. The CDR3 length is 14 residues. Per germline, CDR1 GTSNPN and CDR2 SVGIG (reference sequence). V was clipped by 5 bases and J by 4 bases, with 15 bases between them. CDR3 sequence: CAWSTGGPNQPQHF. The CDR3 DNA reads TGTGCCTGGTCAACGGGAGGACCAAATCAGCCCCAGCATTTT.

This clone was detected a few times. This chain links TRBV2 with TRBJ1-1; tentatively, D is TRBD1 (6 bases). The CDR3 length is 13 residues. The germline V gene has CDR1 SNHLY and CDR2 FYNNEI. Trimming cost V 7 bases and J 1 base, with 10 bases left between them. The CDR3 reads CASTGQQNTEAFF. CDR3 coding DNA: TGTGCCAGCACGGGACAACAGAACACTGAAGCTTTCTTT.

CDR3 protein: CASTEDRYGYTF. The CDR3 DNA reads TGTGCCAGCACCGAGGACAGATATGGCTACACCTTC. This chain uses TRBV6-1 with TRBJ1-2; TRBD1 is a possible D gene (6 bases). The CDR3 loop spans 12 amino acids. CDR1 is MNHNS, CDR2 SASEGT, per germline. Trimming removed 7 bases from V and 5 bases from J, with 11 bases in between.

V usage is TRBV7-9 and J usage is TRBJ2-7; D unresolved. CDR1 SEHNR and CDR2 FQNEAQ come from the germline V gene (reference sequence). V lost 6 bases to trimming and J lost 2 bases, with 11 bases between them. The CDR3 is 13 residues long. CDR3 nucleotides: TGTGCCAGCAGACCGGTCTCGCCCTACGAGCAGTACTTC. Its protein is CASRPVSPYEQYF.

The rearrangement links TRBV7-9 to TRBJ2-2; 10 bases match TRBD2. After removal of 5 bases from V and 4 bases from J, the junction contained 7 bases not matched to a gene. Germline CDR1 and CDR2: SEHNR and FQNEAQ (reference sequence). The CDR3 is 16 amino acids. CDR3 protein: CASSLTSSGGTGELFF. The CDR3 DNA reads TGTGCCAGCAGCCTCACCTCTAGCGGGGGCACCGGGGAGCTGTTTTTT.

For this clone: The junction departs from the called germline gene at one end, perhaps through a read error. The chain joins TRBV7-9 to TRBJ1-2; D is perhaps TRBD1 (5 bases). CDR1 is SEHNR and CDR2 is FQNEAQ in the germline V gene (reference sequence). This CDR3 comprises 15 residues. The DNA of the CDR3 is TGTTCCAGCAGCCTGACGACAGACTTTTTCTATGGCTACACCTTC. It specifies CSSSLTTDFFYGYTF. The full variable domain, in which reference TRBV7-9 and TRBJ1-2 provide the parts outside the CDR3, is DTGVSQNPRHKITKRGQNVTFRCDPISEHNRLYWYRQTLGQGPEFLTYFQNEAQLEKSRLLSDRFSAERPKGSFSTLEIQRTEQGDSAMYLCSSSLTTDFFYGYTFGSGTRLTVV.

The chain uses TRBV6-1 and TRBJ2-5, with D maybe TRBD2 (6 bases). Trimming pared 1 base from V and 2 bases from J, leaving 14 bases between. This CDR3 is 16 amino acids long. Germline V lookup: CDR1 MNHNS, CDR2 SASEGT. CDR3 sequence reads: CASSEVRGGVQETQYF. CDR3 nucleotide sequence: TGTGCCAGCAGTGAAGTCCGGGGCGGGGTACAAGAGACCCAGTACTTC.

This clone was seen a single time. Other DNA sequences in the same sample also yield this CDR3. J is TRBJ2-7 and V is TRBV6-5; 8 positions agree with TRBD1. Germline CDR1 MNHEY, CDR2 SVGAGI. The CDR3 is made up of 12 amino acids. Trimming at V came to 9 bases and at J to 1 base, leaving 2 bases not matched to a gene. The DNA for the CDR3 is TGTGCCAGTTGGACAGGGTCCTACGAGCAGTACTTC. Translating gives CASWTGSYEQYF.

This chain uses TRBV5-1 with TRBJ1-2; 7 nucleotides match TRBD1. V gave up 0 bases and J gave up 3 bases; unmatched junction bases: 5. The CDR3 loop spans 15 amino acids. Per the germline V gene, CDR1 is SGHRS and CDR2 is YFSETQ. Here the CDR3 reads CASSLDFGTDYGYTF. CDR3 DNA sequence: TGCGCCAGCAGCTTGGATTTCGGGACAGACTATGGCTACACCTTC.

This clone was detected only once. This chain connects TRBV5-1 to TRBJ1-5; D might be TRBD1 (6 bases). The ends were cut back, 1 base at V and 4 bases at J, with 15 bases in the middle. This CDR3 spans 16 amino acids. Germline V gene data show CDR1 as SGHRS and CDR2 as YFSETQ. The CDR3 protein is CASSLLPGQENQPQHF. CDR3 coding DNA: TGCGCCAGCAGCTTGCTACCGGGACAAGAAAATCAGCCCCAGCATTTT.

The chain links TRBV4-1 to TRBJ1-6, with D maybe TRBD1 (5 bases). Germline V gene lookup returns CDR1 MGHRA and CDR2 YSYEKL. This CDR3 has 15 amino acids. V lost 4 bases and J 4 bases, leaving 11 bases between the germline ends. The CDR3 nucleotides are TGCGCCAGCAGCCCAGGGACTACATATAATTCACCCCTCCACTTT. Its translation: CASSPGTTYNSPLHF.

This clone has only a few counts. The chain couples TRBV2 to TRBJ1-2; no clear D gene. V dropped 0 bases and J dropped 8 bases, with 16 bases sitting between them. Looked up from germline, CDR1 is SNHLY and CDR2 is FYNNEI. The CDR3 has 15 amino acids. CDR3 in DNA: TGTGCCAGCAGTGAAGCAGAGAGAGGGATAAGGGGCTACACCTTC. Residues: CASSEAERGIRGYTF.

The chain joins TRBV15 to TRBJ2-3; a weak D match, TRBD2 (5 bases). The CDR3 is 16 residues long. Trimming took 0 bases from V and 1 from J, leaving 11 bases between them. Per germline, CDR1 LNHNV and CDR2 YYDKDF (reference sequence). CDR3 in amino acids: CATSRDHGVRTDTQYF. As DNA, the CDR3 is TGTGCCACCAGCAGAGATCACGGGGTTCGCACAGATACGCAGTATTTT.

The chain joins TRBV19 to TRBJ1-5; D gene uncertain. The CDR3 length is 12 residues. Trimming cost V 5 bases and J 4 bases, with 6 bases left between them. Germline V gene data show CDR1 as LNHDA and CDR2 as SQIVND (reference sequence). The CDR3 nucleotides read TGTGCCAGTAGTGGGCAGAATCAGCCCCAGCATTTT. Translating it yields CASSGQNQPQHF.

This clone was recorded a few times. CDR3 sequence: CASSLDPPGANEKLFF. CDR3 nucleotides: TGCGCCAGCAGCTTGGACCCTCCAGGGGCGAATGAAAAACTGTTTTTT. The rearrangement uses TRBV5-1 and TRBJ1-4, with D perhaps TRBD1 (6 bases). V was clipped by 0 bases and J by 5 bases, with 14 bases between them. The CDR3 is 16 amino acids. The germline gives CDR1 SGHRS, CDR2 YFSETQ.

The chain joins TRBV7-2 to TRBJ2-7; 9 bases map to TRBD2. The trim removed 5 bases at V and 3 bases at J, leaving 11 bases unmatched. The CDR3 extends over 16 amino acids. Germline V gives CDR1 SGHTA, CDR2 FQGNSA. DNA of the CDR3: TGTGCCAGCAGCCCCATTCTAGCGGGGCCCGACTACGAGCAGTACTTC. Amino acids: CASSPILAGPDYEQYF.

This chain connects TRBV5-8 to TRBJ2-1; no firm D call. CDR3 length: 10 residues. Germline lookup yields CDR1 SGHTS and CDR2 YDEGEE. Trimming left V 2 bases short and J 9 bases short, with 3 bases between. As DNA, the CDR3 is TGTGCCAGCAGCTTCGGTGAGCAGTTCTTC. Translation: CASSFGEQFF.